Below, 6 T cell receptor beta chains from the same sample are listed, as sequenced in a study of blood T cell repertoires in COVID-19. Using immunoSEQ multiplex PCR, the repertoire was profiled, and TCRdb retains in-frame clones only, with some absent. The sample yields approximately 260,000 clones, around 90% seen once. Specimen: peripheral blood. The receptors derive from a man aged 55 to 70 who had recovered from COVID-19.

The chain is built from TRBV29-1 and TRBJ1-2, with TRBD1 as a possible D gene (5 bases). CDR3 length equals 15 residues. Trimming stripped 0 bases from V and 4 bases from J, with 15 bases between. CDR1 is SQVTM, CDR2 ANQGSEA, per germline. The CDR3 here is CSVEDWRGRTYGYTF. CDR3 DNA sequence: TGCAGCGTTGAAGATTGGAGGGGCAGGACCTATGGCTACACCTTC.

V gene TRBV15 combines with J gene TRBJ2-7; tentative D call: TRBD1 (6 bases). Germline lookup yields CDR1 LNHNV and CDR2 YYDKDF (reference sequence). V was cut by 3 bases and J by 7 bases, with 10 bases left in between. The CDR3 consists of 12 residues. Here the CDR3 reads CATSRDSWEQYV. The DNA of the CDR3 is TGTGCCACCAGCAGGGACAGTTGGGAGCAGTACGTC.

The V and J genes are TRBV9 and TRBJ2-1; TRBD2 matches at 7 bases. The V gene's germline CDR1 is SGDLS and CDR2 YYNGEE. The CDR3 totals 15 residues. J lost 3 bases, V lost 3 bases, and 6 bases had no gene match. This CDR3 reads CASSARAGLYNEQFF. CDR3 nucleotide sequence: TGTGCCAGCAGCGCCCGAGCGGGGCTCTACAATGAGCAGTTCTTC.

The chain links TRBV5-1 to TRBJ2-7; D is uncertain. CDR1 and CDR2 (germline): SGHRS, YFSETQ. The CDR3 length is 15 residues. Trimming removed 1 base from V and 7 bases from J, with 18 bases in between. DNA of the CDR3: TGCGCCAGCAGCTTGTCGTGGCAGGCTTCTTGGGAGCAGTACGTC. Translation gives CASSLSWQASWEQYV.

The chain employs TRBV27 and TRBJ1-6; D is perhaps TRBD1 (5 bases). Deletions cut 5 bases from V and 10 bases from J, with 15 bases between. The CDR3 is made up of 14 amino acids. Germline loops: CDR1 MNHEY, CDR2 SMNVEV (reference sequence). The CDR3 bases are TGTGCCAGCAGTAAGGTGACAGTGGAGTCACCCCTCCACTTT. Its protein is CASSKVTVESPLHF.

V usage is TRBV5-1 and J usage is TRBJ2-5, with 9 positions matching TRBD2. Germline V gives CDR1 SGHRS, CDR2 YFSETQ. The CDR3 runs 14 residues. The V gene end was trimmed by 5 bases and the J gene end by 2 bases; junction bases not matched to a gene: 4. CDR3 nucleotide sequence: TGCGCCAGCAGGCCCACTAGCGGGCAAGAGACCCAGTACTTC. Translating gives CASRPTSGQETQYF.